The clone carrying this T cell receptor (beta chain) was observed a handful of times. The antigen is unknown. TCRdb reanalysed the 5' RACE reads using MiXCR and keeps one entry per CDR3 protein. The data show 530,000 or so distinct CDR3 sequences, about 18% seen once. The data belong to a study of T-cell memory formation after mild COVID-19. Turning to the study itself: The study found TCR clusters largely donor specific.

Trimming took off 2 bases at V and 4 bases at J, with 8 bases between the two ends. The V gene's germline CDR1 is MNHNY and CDR2 SVGAGI (reference sequence). The CDR3 extends over 13 amino acids. The study, taken as a whole, reports: Those CD4+ clones that contracted were mainly in CM and EM (CD8+ ones in EMRA). Among clones peaking at day 37 in the second wave, SARS-CoV-2 specificity remained unconfirmed.

This chain joins TRBV6-6 and TRBJ1-1, with D unresolved. Sequencing input: PBMCs or a T cell subset sorted from them (not recorded which). The TCR sequence derives from an adult woman who had mild COVID-19 (a few samples of this study predate the infection). Cell type and time point are not known. The CDR3 DNA reads TGTGCCAGCAGTTACCCCGTGGGCACTGAAGCTTTCTTT. Its protein is CASSYPVGTEAFF.